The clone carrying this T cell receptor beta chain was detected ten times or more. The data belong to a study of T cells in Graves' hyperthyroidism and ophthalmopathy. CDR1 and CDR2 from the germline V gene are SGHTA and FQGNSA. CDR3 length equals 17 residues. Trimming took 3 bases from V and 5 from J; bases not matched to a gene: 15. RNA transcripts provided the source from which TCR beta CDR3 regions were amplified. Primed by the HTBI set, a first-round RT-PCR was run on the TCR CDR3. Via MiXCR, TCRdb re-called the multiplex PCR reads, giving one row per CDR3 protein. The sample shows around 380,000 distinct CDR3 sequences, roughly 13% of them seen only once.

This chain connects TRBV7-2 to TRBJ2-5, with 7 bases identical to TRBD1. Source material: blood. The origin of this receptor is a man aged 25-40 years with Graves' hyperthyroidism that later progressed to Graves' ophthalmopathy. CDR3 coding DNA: TGTGCCAGCAGCTTTTCAGTTGCAGGGGGTATTAAGGAGACCCAGTACTTC. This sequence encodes CASSFSVAGGIKETQYF.